A single sample gave rise to the 10 T cell receptor beta chains below, sequenced in a study of vaccination and CD4 T cells after COVID-19. At the Johns Hopkins FTIC core, DNA taken from cultured CD4+ T cells was sequenced by way of the Oncomine TCR Beta short-read assay. TCRdb ran MiXCR on the PCR reads and lists one entry per CDR3 protein. The sample shows about 15,000 distinct CDR3 sequences, roughly 52% of them seen only once. Indicated treatment: approximately nine-day PBMC culture with coronavirus spike peptide pools or control peptides (ViraFEST assay). No antigens are known for them. The specimen sequenced was CD4+ T cells from blood, cultured in vitro. These receptors came from a human donor who had recovered from COVID-19.

The genes are TRBV27 and TRBJ1-1; D gene uncertain. Between the trimmed V and J ends, which lost 8 bases and 11 bases, there was a span of 21 bases. The length of the CDR3 is 13 residues. The germline gives CDR1 MNHEY, CDR2 SMNVEV (reference sequence). CDR3 coding DNA: TGTGCCAGCGGTTCAAGTGCGTGGGGTGAGGCTTTCTTT. This gives the protein CASGSSAWGEAFF.

The J gene is TRBJ2-2, the V gene TRBV4-2, with D tentatively TRBD1 (6 bases). The germline V gene encodes CDR1 LGHNA and CDR2 YNFKEQ. This CDR3 has 15 residues. The V end was cut by 1 base, the J end by 2 bases, with 8 bases between. Here the CDR3 DNA reads TGTGCCAGCAGCCAAGGACAGGTTAACACCGGGGAGCTGTTTTTT. Encoded protein: CASSQGQVNTGELFF.

V and J are TRBV24-1 and TRBJ1-1; a weak D match, TRBD1 (6 bases). The CDR3 loop spans 16 amino acids. Trimming pared 7 bases from V and 1 base from J, leaving 18 bases between. The germline V gene has CDR1 KGHDR and CDR2 SFDVKD. The CDR3 protein is CATSLTRIGGNTEAFF. In nucleotides, the CDR3 is TGTGCCACCAGCCTTACTAGGATAGGGGGGAACACTGAAGCTTTCTTT.

In its sample, this clonotype was seen once. The chain carries TRBV7-8 and TRBJ2-1; 10 nucleotides line up with TRBD2. CDR3 length equals 17 residues. The V segment lost 3 bases and the J segment 3 bases; nucleotides outside the gene matches: 8. CDR1 and CDR2 from the germline V gene are SGHVS and FQNEAQ. CDR3 residues: CASSFVGSGRLYNEQFF. The CDR3 DNA is TGTGCCAGCAGCTTTGTAGGTAGCGGGAGGCTCTACAATGAGCAGTTCTTC.

The chain links TRBV20-1 to TRBJ1-2; 7 nucleotides match TRBD1. The CDR3 loop spans 15 amino acids. Germline-derived CDR1 and CDR2 are DFQATT and SNEGSKA (reference sequence). Trimming at V came to 3 bases and at J to 3 bases, leaving 10 bases not matched to a gene. The CDR3 nucleotides are TGCAGTGCTAGGGCCTTGGGACAGAGCTACTATGGCTACACCTTC. The encoded protein is CSARALGQSYYGYTF.

The genes are TRBV20-1 and TRBJ1-2; D may be TRBD1 (6 bases). CDR3 size: 14 residues. Trimming cost V 7 bases and J 0 bases, with 15 bases left between them. The germline V gene encodes CDR1 DFQATT and CDR2 SNEGSKA (reference sequence). In nucleotides, the CDR3 is TGCAGTGTCGATGATAGGGGGACTAACTATGGCTACACCTTC. Translated, it gives CSVDDRGTNYGYTF.

V gene TRBV11-2 combines with J gene TRBJ2-1; possible D gene TRBD2, 6 bases. This CDR3 region has 12 residues. Germline V gives CDR1 SGHAT, CDR2 FQNNGV. V was trimmed by 1 base and J by 9 bases, leaving 7 bases between them. CDR3 sequence: CASSLVGGEQFF. CDR3 DNA sequence: TGTGCCAGCAGCTTAGTCGGGGGTGAGCAGTTCTTC.

The chain employs TRBV19 and TRBJ1-1; 7 positions agree with TRBD1. The V segment lost 5 bases and the J segment 0 bases; nucleotides outside the gene matches: 9. Looked up from germline, CDR1 is LNHDA and CDR2 is SQIVND (reference sequence). The CDR3 is 16 amino acids. Here the CDR3 reads CASSQLGTAMNTEAFF. The CDR3 DNA reads as TGTGCCAGTAGTCAACTCGGGACAGCAATGAACACTGAAGCTTTCTTT.

This rearrangement joins TRBV20-1 to TRBJ2-1, with D perhaps TRBD2 (6 bases). Germline V gene sequence: CDR1 DFQATT, CDR2 SNEGSKA (reference sequence). V was pared by 0 bases and J by 6 bases, with 15 bases between. CDR3 length equals 15 residues. The CDR3 DNA follows: TGCAGTGCTAGAGAAGGACCGGGAGAGCGCAATGAGCAGTTCTTC. This gives the protein CSAREGPGERNEQFF.

V and J are TRBV19 and TRBJ2-3, with TRBD2 matching 11 bases. V lost 5 bases to trimming and J lost 3 bases; unmatched junction nucleotides: 7. Germline V gene data show CDR1 as LNHDA and CDR2 as SQIVND (reference sequence). This CDR3 is 16 amino acids long. Here the CDR3 reads CASSVQLAGATDTQYF. In DNA form, the CDR3 reads TGTGCCAGTAGTGTACAACTAGCGGGAGCTACAGATACGCAGTATTTT.